A single sample is the source of the 30 T cell receptor beta chains below, sequenced in a study of T cells in Graves' hyperthyroidism and ophthalmopathy. Amplification of TCR beta CDR3 regions used RNA as the template. First-round RT-PCR targeting the TCR CDR3 was performed with the HTBI primer set. TCRdb recomputed calls from the multiplex PCR reads with MiXCR, one row per CDR3 protein. The table records about 580,000 distinct CDR3 sequences, 35% to 55% of them present only once. Sequencing input: peripheral blood or thyroid tissue (not recorded which). The receptors derive from a young woman with Graves' hyperthyroidism.

The sample holds many counts of this clonotype. The genes are TRBV13 and TRBJ2-2; D remains unclear. CDR1 and CDR2 from the germline V gene are PRHDT and FYEKMQ (reference sequence). V lost 7 bases to trimming and J lost 1 base, with 10 bases between them. This CDR3 is built from 14 residues. The CDR3 coding sequence is TGTGCCAGCATCCACGGCATGAACACCGGGGAGCTGTTTTTT. It translates to CASIHGMNTGELFF.

The J gene is TRBJ1-5, the V gene TRBV2; D remains ambiguous. Germline V gene lookup returns CDR1 SNHLY and CDR2 FYNNEI. Trimming pared 0 bases from V and 11 bases from J, leaving 14 bases between. The CDR3 totals 14 residues. The CDR3 spells CASSEAVAQETQHF. DNA for the CDR3: TGTGCCAGCAGTGAAGCGGTTGCACAAGAGACCCAGCATTTT.

The CDR3, as DNA: TGTGCCATCAGTGGGGCAGGAAGCAGAAACACCATATATTTT. Its protein is CAISGAGSRNTIYF. The rearrangement joins TRBV10-3 to TRBJ1-3; D is unclear. V lost 4 bases to trimming and J lost 5 bases, with 12 bases between them. Germline V gene data show CDR1 as ENHRY and CDR2 as SYGVKD. The CDR3 loop spans 14 amino acids.

The V and J genes are TRBV12-3 or TRBV12-4 and TRBJ1-1; TRBD1 is a possible D gene (6 bases). This CDR3 has 19 amino acids. V lost 6 bases, J lost 0 bases, and 26 bases lay in between. CDR3: CASRGTIYGTTTMNTEAFF. The CDR3 DNA follows: TGTGCCAGCAGGGGGACAATATACGGGACAACCACCATGAACACTGAAGCTTTCTTT.

This clonotype was observed a handful of times. This chain links TRBV5-6 with TRBJ1-1; the D is unclear. CDR1 is SGHDT, CDR2 YYEEEE, per germline. The CDR3 covers 15 residues. The germline V and J ends were trimmed by 4 bases and 0 bases, with 13 bases remaining between them. DNA for the CDR3: TGTGCCAGCAGCGACCTGGGTGCGATGAACACTGAAGCTTTCTTT. Protein product: CASSDLGAMNTEAFF.

At least ten counts were recorded for this clonotype. The chain joins TRBV2 to TRBJ2-1, with D uncertain. CDR3 length: 11 amino acids. Trimming left V 4 bases short and J 5 bases short, with 3 bases between. CDR1 is SNHLY and CDR2 is FYNNEI in the germline V gene. The CDR3: CASSADNEQFF. The CDR3 DNA sequence: TGTGCCAGCAGTGCCGACAATGAGCAGTTCTTC.

This clonotype was counted a single time. The chain couples TRBV15 to TRBJ1-2; D perhaps matches TRBD1 (5 bases). Trimming cost V 2 bases and J 7 bases, with 17 bases left between them. The length of the CDR3 is 15 residues. Germline CDR1 reads LNHNV; CDR2 reads YYDKDF (reference sequence). This CDR3 is CATSRSPQGGAGYTF. The DNA of the CDR3 is TGTGCCACCAGCAGATCCCCCCAGGGCGGGGCTGGCTACACCTTC.

This clonotype was recorded many times. The chain uses TRBV3-1 and TRBJ2-5, with D perhaps TRBD1 or TRBD2 (5 bases each). The CDR3 consists of 13 residues. Trimming left V 9 bases short and J 2 bases short, with 13 bases between. CDR1 is LGHDT and CDR2 is YNNKEL in the germline V gene (reference sequence). The CDR3 coding sequence is TGTGCCAGTAAGGACTGGACACAAGAGACCCAGTACTTC. This sequence encodes CASKDWTQETQYF.

The chain couples TRBV30 to TRBJ2-2, with unresolved D. Deletions cut 1 base from V and 7 bases from J, with 7 bases between. The germline V gene encodes CDR1 GTSNPN and CDR2 SVGIG (reference sequence). The CDR3 covers 12 residues. CDR3 bases: TGTGCCTGGAGTGCGGGCGGCGGGGAGCTGTTTTTT. Amino acid sequence: CAWSAGGGELFF.

This clonotype was seen ten or more times. The chain is built from TRBV6-6 and TRBJ1-6, with D uncertain. Germline lookup yields CDR1 MNHNY and CDR2 SVGAGI (reference sequence). Trimming removed 4 bases from V and 7 bases from J, with 8 bases in between. The length of the CDR3 is 13 residues. CDR3 residues: CASSSLRNSPLHF. CDR3 nucleotides: TGTGCCAGCAGTTCCCTTCGGAATTCACCCCTCCACTTT.

V is TRBV4-3 and J is TRBJ2-2; a weak D match, TRBD2 (6 bases). The germline V and J ends were trimmed by 3 bases and 7 bases, with 21 bases remaining between them. Germline CDR1 reads LGHNA; CDR2 reads YSLEER. This CDR3 region has 17 residues. CDR3 in DNA: TGCGCCAGCAGCCAGCGGAGTGGTAGCGGCACGGACGGGGAGCTGTTTTTT. Translating it yields CASSQRSGSGTDGELFF.

This clonotype turned up a few times. The chain couples TRBV20-1 to TRBJ1-5; D gene uncertain. The CDR3 has 13 residues. V shed 0 bases and J shed 4 bases, with 7 bases lying between them. Germline V gives CDR1 DFQATT, CDR2 SNEGSKA (reference sequence). The CDR3 region has the DNA TGCAGTGCTAGAGATGGTGCTAATCAGCCCCAGCATTTT. Translated: CSARDGANQPQHF.

The chain is built from TRBV9 and TRBJ1-2, with no clear D. V was pared by 4 bases and J by 6 bases, with 19 bases between. Germline V lookup: CDR1 SGDLS, CDR2 YYNGEE. The CDR3 extends over 15 amino acids. The CDR3 region is CASSKLAGGLDGYTF. The CDR3 DNA reads as TGTGCCAGCAGCAAACTAGCGGGAGGGCTCGATGGCTACACCTTC.

CDR3 sequence: CASSMDGLQQETQYF. For the CDR3, the DNA is TGTGCCAGCAGCATGGACGGCCTGCAACAAGAGACCCAGTACTTC. V and J are TRBV7-9 and TRBJ2-5; D is unclear. CDR3 length: 15 amino acids. From germline, CDR1 is SEHNR and CDR2 FQNEAQ (reference sequence). V lost 5 bases to trimming and J lost 2 bases, with 15 bases between them. The full variable domain, in which reference TRBV7-9 and TRBJ2-5 provide the parts outside the CDR3, is DTGVSQNPRHKITKRGQNVTFRCDPISEHNRLYWYRQTLGQGPEFLTYFQNEAQLEKSRLLSDRFSAERPKGSFSTLEIQRTEQGDSAMYLCASSMDGLQQETQYFGPGTRLLVL.

To note about this clonotype: With a much larger clone just one base away, this may be a read error. The chain couples TRBV5-1 to TRBJ2-2; 7 nucleotides align to TRBD2. CDR3 size: 17 residues. Germline V gene lookup returns CDR1 SGHRS and CDR2 YFSETQ. V was clipped by 0 bases and J by 6 bases; unmatched bases: 11. The CDR3 loop reads CASSLALGRERAGELFF. The CDR3 nucleotides are TGCGCCAGCAGCTTGGCCCTGGGGCGGGAGCGCGCCGGGGAGCTGTTTTTT.

J is TRBJ1-3 and V is TRBV20-1; the D gene is possibly TRBD1 (5 bases). Per the germline V gene, CDR1 is DFQATT and CDR2 is SNEGSKA (reference sequence). V was clipped by 7 bases and J by 4 bases, with 14 bases between them. CDR3 length: 13 amino acids. CDR3 amino acids: CSDLQGSGNTIYF. CDR3 nucleotides: TGCAGTGACCTGCAGGGCAGCGGAAACACCATATATTTT.

The sample holds many counts of this clonotype. J is TRBJ2-7 and V is TRBV20-1; a possible D gene is TRBD2 (5 bases). This CDR3 is 16 amino acids long. Trimming stripped 3 bases from V and 5 bases from J, with 23 bases between. Germline V gene lookup returns CDR1 DFQATT and CDR2 SNEGSKA (reference sequence). As DNA, the CDR3 is TGCAGTGCTAGGGTTAGCGAGAGGCCTACCTATAACGAGCAGTACTTC. Amino acids: CSARVSERPTYNEQYF.

This clonotype turned up a few times. As the CDR3 is not closed by the conserved phenylalanine or tryptophan, this likely results from a read error. The DNA is left out, because the CDR3 cannot be placed on it with certainty; the CDR3 is given as TCRdb lists it. The rearrangement links TRBV7-9 to TRBJ1-1. Per germline, CDR1 SEHNR and CDR2 FQNEAQ (reference sequence). The CDR3 has 9 residues if both end residues are counted. This CDR3 reads CASSLGGRR.

Concerning this clonotype: This may be a read error, as it is one base from a much larger clone. CDR3 loop: CATSRDSNSNQPQHF. As DNA, the CDR3 is TGTGCCACCAGCAGAGACTCCAATAGCAATCAGCCCCAGCATTTT. The gene calls are TRBV7-2 and TRBJ1-5; the D is unclear. Germline V gives CDR1 SGHTA, CDR2 FQGNSA. The length of the CDR3 is 15 residues.

With respect to this clonotype: This may arise from a read error, as a much more abundant clone is one base away. The chain is built from TRBV25-1 and TRBJ1-5, with 7 bases that match TRBD1. In germline, CDR1 is MGHDK, CDR2 SYGVNS. The CDR3 is 17 amino acids. CDR3 bases: TGTGCCATCAGTGACAAATTCCAGGGGGAGAGCAATCAGCCCCAGCATTTT. Its protein is CAISDKFQGESNQPQHF.

This clonotype was seen ten or more times. The chain combines TRBV7-2 with TRBJ1-6; 7 bases map to TRBD1. V shed 4 bases, J shed 0 bases, and the junction held 6 bases outside the gene matches. Per the germline V gene, CDR1 is SGHTA and CDR2 is FQGNSA. CDR3 length: 17 amino acids. The CDR3 sequence: CASSSTRQGSYNSPLHF. CDR3 in DNA: TGTGCCAGCAGCTCCACTCGACAGGGCTCCTATAATTCACCCCTCCACTTT. Looking up the rest from reference TRBV7-2 and TRBJ1-6 gives the full variable domain: GAGVSQSPSNKVTEKGKDVELRCDPISGHTALYWYRQSLGQGLEFLIYFQGNSAPDKSGLPSDRFSAERTGGSVSTLTIQRTQQEDSAVYLCASSSTRQGSYNSPLHFGNGTRLTVT.

This clonotype came up many times. This chain uses TRBV20-1 with TRBJ2-5, with a tentative D call TRBD2 (6 bases). This CDR3 contains 15 residues. Trimming pared 3 bases from V and 3 bases from J, leaving 17 bases between. Per germline, CDR1 DFQATT and CDR2 SNEGSKA (reference sequence). This CDR3 reads CSARDPGLREETQYF. The DNA for the CDR3 is TGCAGTGCTAGGGATCCGGGACTTCGGGAAGAGACCCAGTACTTC.

Here the CDR3 reads CSVWTGGNTGELFF. DNA of the CDR3: TGCAGCGTTTGGACAGGGGGCAACACCGGGGAGCTGTTTTTT. The chain links TRBV29-1 to TRBJ2-2; 11 nucleotides align to TRBD1. The CDR3 totals 14 residues. Germline V CDR1 and CDR2: SQVTM, ANQGSEA. The trim removed 5 bases at V and 2 bases at J, leaving 1 base unmatched.

The chain employs TRBV10-3 and TRBJ2-6; 9 bases line up with TRBD1. The CDR3 sequence is 17 residues long. V was pared by 8 bases and J by 3 bases, with 11 bases of the junction left unmatched. Germline V CDR1 and CDR2: ENHRY, SYGVKD. This chain's CDR3 is CAIRGSETGGGANVLTF. CDR3 DNA sequence: TGTGCCATCCGGGGGTCGGAGACAGGGGGTGGGGCCAACGTCCTGACTTTC.

As regards this clonotype: The final CDR3 position lacks the conserved phenylalanine or tryptophan, pointing to a likely read error. No DNA is shown, since the ends of the CDR3 on it are uncertain; the CDR3 is the one TCRdb lists. This chain joins TRBV20-1 and TRBJ1-6. Germline lookup yields CDR1 DFQATT and CDR2 SNEGSKA (reference sequence). The CDR3 region is 10 residues in length, termini included. CDR3 amino acids: CSASYIGGDS.

The table lists this clonotype with many counts. The V and J genes are TRBV7-3 and TRBJ1-6, with D possibly matching TRBD1 (5 bases). Germline V lookup: CDR1 SGHTA, CDR2 FQGTGA. CDR3 length: 15 amino acids. Trimming removed 0 bases from V and 9 bases from J, with 12 bases in between. The CDR3 sequence: CASSLTAQGVSPLHF. CDR3 sequence (DNA): TGTGCCAGCAGCTTAACCGCGCAGGGAGTTTCACCCCTCCACTTT.

The J gene is TRBJ2-2, the V gene TRBV20-1; possible D gene TRBD2, 5 bases. Germline assignment: CDR1 DFQATT and CDR2 SNEGSKA (reference sequence). The CDR3 consists of 12 residues. With 4 bases removed from V and 9 bases from J, the gap between germline ends came to 12 bases. The CDR3 DNA reads as TGCAGTGCTAATGAGGGCCTCCGGGAGCTGTTTTTT. Translated: CSANEGLRELFF.

The genes are TRBV6-6 and TRBJ1-1; 11 bases are shared with TRBD1. The CDR3 contains 13 residues. The V gene's germline CDR1 is MNHNY and CDR2 SVGAGI (reference sequence). The trim removed 5 bases at V and 7 bases at J, leaving 3 bases unmatched. The DNA of the CDR3 is TGTGCCAGCAGTGCCGGGACAGGGGGTGAAGCTTTCTTT. Its protein product is CASSAGTGGEAFF.

This rearrangement joins TRBV29-1 to TRBJ2-3; 8 positions agree with TRBD2. The V gene's germline CDR1 is SQVTM and CDR2 ANQGSEA. V shed 3 bases and J 2 bases; nucleotides not matched to a gene: 7. The CDR3 is 15 residues long. The CDR3 here is CSVERGAGNTDTQYF. The CDR3 coding sequence is TGCAGCGTTGAGCGGGGGGCTGGGAACACAGATACGCAGTATTTT.

There are many counts of this clonotype. The rearrangement uses TRBV3-1 and TRBJ1-5; the D gene is possibly TRBD1 (5 bases). Germline values: CDR1 LGHDT, CDR2 YNNKEL (reference sequence). The CDR3 covers 15 residues. V was shortened by 5 bases and J by 1 base, with 12 bases between the two germline ends. CDR3 protein: CASSRTPKSNQPQHF. The DNA of the CDR3 is TGTGCCAGCAGCAGGACACCCAAGAGCAATCAGCCCCAGCATTTT.